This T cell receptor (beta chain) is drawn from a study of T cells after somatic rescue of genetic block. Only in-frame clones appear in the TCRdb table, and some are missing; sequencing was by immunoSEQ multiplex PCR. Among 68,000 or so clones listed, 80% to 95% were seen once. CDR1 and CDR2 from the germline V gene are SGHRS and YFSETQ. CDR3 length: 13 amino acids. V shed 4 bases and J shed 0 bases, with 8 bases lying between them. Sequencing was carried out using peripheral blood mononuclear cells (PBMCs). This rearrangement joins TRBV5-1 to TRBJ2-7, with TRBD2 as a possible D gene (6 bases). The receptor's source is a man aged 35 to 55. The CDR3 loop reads CASSPGSSYEQYF. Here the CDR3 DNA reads TGCGCCAGCAGCCCCGGGAGCTCCTACGAGCAGTACTTC.